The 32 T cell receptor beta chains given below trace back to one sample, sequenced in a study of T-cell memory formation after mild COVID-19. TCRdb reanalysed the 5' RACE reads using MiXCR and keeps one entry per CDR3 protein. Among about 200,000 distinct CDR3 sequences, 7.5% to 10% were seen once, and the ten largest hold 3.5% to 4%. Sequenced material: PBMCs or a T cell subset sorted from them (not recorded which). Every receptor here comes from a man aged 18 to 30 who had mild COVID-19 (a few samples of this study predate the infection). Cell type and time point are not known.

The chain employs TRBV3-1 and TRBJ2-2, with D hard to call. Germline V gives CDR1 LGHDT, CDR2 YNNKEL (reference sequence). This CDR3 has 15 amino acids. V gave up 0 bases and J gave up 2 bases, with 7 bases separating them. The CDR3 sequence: CASSQDNRNTGELFF. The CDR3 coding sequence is TGTGCCAGCAGCCAAGACAACAGAAACACCGGGGAGCTGTTTTTT.

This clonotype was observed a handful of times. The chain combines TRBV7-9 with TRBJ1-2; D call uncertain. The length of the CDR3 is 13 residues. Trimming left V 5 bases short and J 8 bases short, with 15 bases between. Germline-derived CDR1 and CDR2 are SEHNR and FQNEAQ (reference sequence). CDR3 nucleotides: TGTGCCAGCAGCCCAAATTTCGAAGGGGGCTACACCTTC. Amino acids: CASSPNFEGGYTF.

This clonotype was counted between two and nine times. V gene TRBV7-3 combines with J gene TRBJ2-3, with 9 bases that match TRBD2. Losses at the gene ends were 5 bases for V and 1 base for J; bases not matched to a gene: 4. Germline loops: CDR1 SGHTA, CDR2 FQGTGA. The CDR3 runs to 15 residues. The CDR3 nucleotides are TGTGCCAGCAGCCCCAGACTAGCGGGCACAGATACGCAGTATTTT. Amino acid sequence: CASSPRLAGTDTQYF.

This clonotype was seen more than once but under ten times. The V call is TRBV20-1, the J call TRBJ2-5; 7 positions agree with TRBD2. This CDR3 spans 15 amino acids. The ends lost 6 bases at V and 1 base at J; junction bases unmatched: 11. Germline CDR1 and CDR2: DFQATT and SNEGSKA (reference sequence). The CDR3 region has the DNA TGCAGTGCCAGCCCCCCAGCGGGGAGCCAAGAGACCCAGTACTTC. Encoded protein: CSASPPAGSQETQYF.

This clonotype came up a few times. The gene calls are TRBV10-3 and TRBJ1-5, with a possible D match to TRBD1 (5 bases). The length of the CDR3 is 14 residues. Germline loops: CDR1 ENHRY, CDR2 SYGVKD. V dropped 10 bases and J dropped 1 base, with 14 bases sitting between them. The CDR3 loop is CATTPGGSNQPQHF. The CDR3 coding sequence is TGTGCCACAACCCCGGGGGGGAGCAATCAGCCCCAGCATTTT.

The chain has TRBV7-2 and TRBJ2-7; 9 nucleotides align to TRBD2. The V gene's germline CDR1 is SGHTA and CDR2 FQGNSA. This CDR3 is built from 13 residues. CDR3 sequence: CASSWTSAYVQYV. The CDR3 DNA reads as TGTGCCAGCAGCTGGACTAGCGCCTACGTGCAGTACGTC.

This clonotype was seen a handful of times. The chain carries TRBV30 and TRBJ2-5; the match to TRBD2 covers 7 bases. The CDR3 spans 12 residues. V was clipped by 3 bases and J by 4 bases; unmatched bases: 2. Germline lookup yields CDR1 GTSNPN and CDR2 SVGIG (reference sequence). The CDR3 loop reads CAWSLAGETQYF. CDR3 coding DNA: TGTGCCTGGAGCTTAGCGGGAGAGACCCAGTACTTC.

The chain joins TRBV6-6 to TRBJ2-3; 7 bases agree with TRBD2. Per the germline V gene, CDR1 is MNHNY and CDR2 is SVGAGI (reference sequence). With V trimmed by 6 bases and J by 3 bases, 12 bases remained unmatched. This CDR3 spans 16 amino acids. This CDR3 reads CASRSPLGGGTDTQYF. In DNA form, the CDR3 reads TGTGCCAGCAGGTCACCCCTAGGCGGGGGAACAGATACGCAGTATTTT.

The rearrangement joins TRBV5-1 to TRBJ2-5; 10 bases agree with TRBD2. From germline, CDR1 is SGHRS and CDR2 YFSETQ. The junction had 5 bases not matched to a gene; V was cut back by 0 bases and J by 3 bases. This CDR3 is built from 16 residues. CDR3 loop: CASSLGAGGSEETQYF. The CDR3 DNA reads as TGCGCCAGCAGCTTGGGAGCGGGGGGGTCGGAAGAGACCCAGTACTTC.

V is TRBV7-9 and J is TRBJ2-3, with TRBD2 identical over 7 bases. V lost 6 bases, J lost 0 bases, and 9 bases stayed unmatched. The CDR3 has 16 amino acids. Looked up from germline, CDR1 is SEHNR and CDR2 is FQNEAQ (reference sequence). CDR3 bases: TGTGCCAGCAGGTCCGCCGTCGGGGGGAGCACAGATACGCAGTATTTT. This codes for CASRSAVGGSTDTQYF.

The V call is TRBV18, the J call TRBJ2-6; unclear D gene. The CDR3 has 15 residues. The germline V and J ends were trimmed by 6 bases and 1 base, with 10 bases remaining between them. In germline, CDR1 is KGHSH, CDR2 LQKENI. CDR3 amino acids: CASSRADSGANVLTF. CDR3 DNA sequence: TGTGCCAGCTCCCGGGCGGATTCTGGGGCCAACGTCCTGACTTTC. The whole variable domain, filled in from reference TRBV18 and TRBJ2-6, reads NAGVMQNPRHLVRRRGQEARLRCSPMKGHSHVYWYRQLPEEGLKFMVYLQKENIIDESGMPKERFSAEFPKEGPSILRIQQVVRGDSAAYFCASSRADSGANVLTFGAGSRLTVL.

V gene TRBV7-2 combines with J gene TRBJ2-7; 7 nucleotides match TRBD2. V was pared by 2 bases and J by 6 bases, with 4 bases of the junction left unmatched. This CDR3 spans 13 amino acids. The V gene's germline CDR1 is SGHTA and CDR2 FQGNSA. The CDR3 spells CASSLNGRGEQYV. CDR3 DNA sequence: TGTGCCAGCAGCTTAAATGGGAGGGGCGAGCAGTACGTC.

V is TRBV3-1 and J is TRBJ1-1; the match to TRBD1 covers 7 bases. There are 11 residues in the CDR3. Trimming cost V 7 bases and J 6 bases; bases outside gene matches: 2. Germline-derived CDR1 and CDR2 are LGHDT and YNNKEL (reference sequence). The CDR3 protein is CASTQGAEAFF. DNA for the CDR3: TGTGCCAGCACCCAGGGGGCTGAAGCTTTCTTT.

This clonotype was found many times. The CDR3 DNA is TGTGCCAGCAGCCCGGGACGACTTACAGATACGCAGTATTTT. This gives the protein CASSPGRLTDTQYF. This chain joins TRBV4-2 and TRBJ2-3; possibly TRBD1 or TRBD2 for D (5 bases each). The CDR3 totals 14 residues. CDR1 and CDR2 from the germline V gene are LGHNA and YNFKEQ. V was clipped by 4 bases and J by 3 bases, with 11 bases between them.

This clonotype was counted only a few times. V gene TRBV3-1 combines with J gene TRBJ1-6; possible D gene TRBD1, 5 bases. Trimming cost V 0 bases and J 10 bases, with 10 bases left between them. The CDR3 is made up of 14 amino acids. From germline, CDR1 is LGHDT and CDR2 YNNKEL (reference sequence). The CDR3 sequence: CASSQDSGGSPLHF. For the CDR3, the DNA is TGTGCCAGCAGCCAAGATTCGGGGGGGTCACCCCTCCACTTT.

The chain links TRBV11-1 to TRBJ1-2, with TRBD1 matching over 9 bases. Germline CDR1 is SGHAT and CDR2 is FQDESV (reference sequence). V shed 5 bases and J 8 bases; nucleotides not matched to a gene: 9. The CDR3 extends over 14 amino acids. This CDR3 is CASSVGDRVEGYTF. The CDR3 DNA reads TGTGCCAGCAGCGTTGGGGACAGGGTTGAAGGCTACACCTTC. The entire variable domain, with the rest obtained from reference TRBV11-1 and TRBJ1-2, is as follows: EAEVAQSPRYKITEKSQAVAFWCDPISGHATLYWYRQILGQGPELLVQFQDESVVDDSQLPKDRFSAERLKGVDSTLKIQPAELGDSAMYLCASSVGDRVEGYTFGSGTRLTVV.

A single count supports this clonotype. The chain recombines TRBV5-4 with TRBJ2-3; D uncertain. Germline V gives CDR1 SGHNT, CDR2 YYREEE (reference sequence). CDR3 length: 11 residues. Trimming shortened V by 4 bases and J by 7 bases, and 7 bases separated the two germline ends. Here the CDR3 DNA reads TGTGCCAGCAGCCGTCAGAATACGCAGTATTTT. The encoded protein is CASSRQNTQYF.

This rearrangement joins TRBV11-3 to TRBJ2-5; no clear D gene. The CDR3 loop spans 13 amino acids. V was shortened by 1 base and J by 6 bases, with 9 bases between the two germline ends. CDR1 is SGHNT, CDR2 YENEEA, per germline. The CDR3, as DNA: TGTGCCAGCAGCTTAGGGCTGGGAAAGACCCAGTACTTC. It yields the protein CASSLGLGKTQYF.

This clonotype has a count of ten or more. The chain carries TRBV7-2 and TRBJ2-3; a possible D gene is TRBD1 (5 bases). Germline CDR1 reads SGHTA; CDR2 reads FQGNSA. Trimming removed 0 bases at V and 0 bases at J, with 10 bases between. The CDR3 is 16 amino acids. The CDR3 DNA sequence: TGTGCCAGCAGCTTAGCGCCGTGGGGCAGCACAGATACGCAGTATTTT. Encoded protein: CASSLAPWGSTDTQYF.

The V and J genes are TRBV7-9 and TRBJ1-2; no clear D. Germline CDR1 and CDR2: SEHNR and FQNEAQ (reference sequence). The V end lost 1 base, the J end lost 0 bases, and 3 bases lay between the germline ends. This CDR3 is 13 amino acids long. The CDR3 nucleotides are TGTGCCAGCAGCTTAGAGGCTAACTATGGCTACACCTTC. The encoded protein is CASSLEANYGYTF.

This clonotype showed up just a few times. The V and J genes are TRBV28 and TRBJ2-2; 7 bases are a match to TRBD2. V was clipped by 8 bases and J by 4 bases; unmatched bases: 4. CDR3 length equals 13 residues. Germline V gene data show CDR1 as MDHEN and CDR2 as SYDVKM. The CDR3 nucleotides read TGTGCCAGCGGACTAGAGAGCACCGGGGAGCTGTTTTTT. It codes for CASGLESTGELFF. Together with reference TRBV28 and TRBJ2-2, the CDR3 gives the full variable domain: DVKVTQSSRYLVKRTGEKVFLECVQDMDHENMFWYRQDPGLGLRLIYFSYDVKMKEKGDIPEGYSVSREKKERFSLILESASTNQTSMYLCASGLESTGELFFGEGSRLTVL.

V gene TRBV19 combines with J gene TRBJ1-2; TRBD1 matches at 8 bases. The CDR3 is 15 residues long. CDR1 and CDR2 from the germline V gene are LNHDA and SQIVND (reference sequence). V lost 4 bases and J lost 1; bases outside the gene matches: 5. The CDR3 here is CASSTQDRGNYGYTF. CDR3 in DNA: TGTGCCAGTAGTACGCAAGACAGGGGTAACTATGGCTACACCTTC. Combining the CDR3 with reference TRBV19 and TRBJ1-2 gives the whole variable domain DGGITQSPKYLFRKEGQNVTLSCEQNLNHDAMYWYRQDPGQGLRLIYYSQIVNDFQKGDIAEGYSVSREKKESFPLTVTSAQKNPTAFYLCASSTQDRGNYGYTFGSGTRLTVV.

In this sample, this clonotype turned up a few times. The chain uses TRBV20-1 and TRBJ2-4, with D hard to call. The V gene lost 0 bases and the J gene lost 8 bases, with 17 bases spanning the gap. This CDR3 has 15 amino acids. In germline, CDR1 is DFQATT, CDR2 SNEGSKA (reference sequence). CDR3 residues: CSARDPGFQWDIQYF. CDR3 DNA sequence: TGCAGTGCTAGAGACCCCGGGTTCCAATGGGACATTCAGTACTTC.

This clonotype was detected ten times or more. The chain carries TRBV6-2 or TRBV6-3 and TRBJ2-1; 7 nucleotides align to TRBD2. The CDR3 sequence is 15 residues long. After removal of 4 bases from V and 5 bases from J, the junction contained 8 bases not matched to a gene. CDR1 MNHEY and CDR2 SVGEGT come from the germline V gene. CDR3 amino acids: CASSLITGGNNEQFF. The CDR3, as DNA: TGTGCCAGCAGTTTGATAACGGGGGGAAACAATGAGCAGTTCTTC.

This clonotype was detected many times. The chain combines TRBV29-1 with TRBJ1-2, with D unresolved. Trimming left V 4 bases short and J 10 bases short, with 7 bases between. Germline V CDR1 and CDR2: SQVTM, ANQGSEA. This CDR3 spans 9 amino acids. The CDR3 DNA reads TGCAGCGTTGGACCGAACTACACCTTC. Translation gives CSVGPNYTF.

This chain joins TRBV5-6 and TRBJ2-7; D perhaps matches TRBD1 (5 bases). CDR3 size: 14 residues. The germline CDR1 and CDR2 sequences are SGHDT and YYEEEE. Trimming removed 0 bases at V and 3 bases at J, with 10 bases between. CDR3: CASSLGQTLYEQYV. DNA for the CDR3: TGTGCCAGCAGCTTGGGACAGACGCTCTACGAGCAGTACGTC.

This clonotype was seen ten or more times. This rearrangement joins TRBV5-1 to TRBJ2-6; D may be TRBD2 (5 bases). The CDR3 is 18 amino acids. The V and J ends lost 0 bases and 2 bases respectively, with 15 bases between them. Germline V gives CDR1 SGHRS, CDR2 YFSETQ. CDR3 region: CASSLVPGIVAGANVLTF. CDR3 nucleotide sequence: TGCGCCAGCAGCTTGGTTCCGGGGATCGTGGCTGGGGCCAACGTCCTGACTTTC. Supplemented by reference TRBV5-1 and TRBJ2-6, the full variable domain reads KAGVTQTPRYLIKTRGQQVTLSCSPISGHRSVSWYQQTPGQGLQFLFEYFSETQRNKGNFPGRFSGRQFSNSRSEMNVSTLELGDSALYLCASSLVPGIVAGANVLTFGAGSRLTVL.

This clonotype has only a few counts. CDR3 nucleotides: TGTGCCAGCTCACCACTTGCCGGGGAGCTGTTTTTT. Its translation is CASSPLAGELFF. The chain employs TRBV18 and TRBJ2-2; D is ambiguous. Looked up from germline, CDR1 is KGHSH and CDR2 is LQKENI. Trimming pared 1 base from V and 6 bases from J, leaving 3 bases between. The CDR3 has 12 residues.

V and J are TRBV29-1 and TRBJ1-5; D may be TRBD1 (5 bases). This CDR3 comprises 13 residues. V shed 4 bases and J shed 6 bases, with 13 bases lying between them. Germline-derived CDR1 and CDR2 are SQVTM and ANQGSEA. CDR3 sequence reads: CSVVMGDGQPQHF. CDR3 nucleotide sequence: TGCAGCGTTGTCATGGGGGACGGTCAGCCCCAGCATTTT.

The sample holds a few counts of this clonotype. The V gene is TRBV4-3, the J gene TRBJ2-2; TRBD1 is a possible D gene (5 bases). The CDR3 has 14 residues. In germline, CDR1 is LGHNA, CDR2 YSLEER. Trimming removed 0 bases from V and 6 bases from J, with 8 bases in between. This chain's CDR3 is CASSQEGVAGELFF. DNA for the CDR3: TGCGCCAGCAGCCAAGAAGGGGTGGCCGGGGAGCTGTTTTTT.

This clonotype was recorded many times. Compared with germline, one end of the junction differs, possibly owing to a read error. CDR3 coding DNA: TGTGCCAGCAGTCTGGGACAGGGGCAAGAGACCCAGTACTTC. It encodes CASSLGQGQETQYF. The rearrangement uses TRBV5-1 and TRBJ2-5, with 10 bases lining up with TRBD1. CDR1 and CDR2 (germline): SGHRS, YFSETQ. This CDR3 has 14 amino acids.

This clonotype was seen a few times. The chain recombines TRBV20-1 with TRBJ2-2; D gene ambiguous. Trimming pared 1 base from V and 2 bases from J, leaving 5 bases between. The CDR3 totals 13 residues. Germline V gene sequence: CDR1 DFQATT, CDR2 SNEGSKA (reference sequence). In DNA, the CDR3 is TGCAGTGCTAGAGGTCATAACACCGGGGAGCTGTTTTTT. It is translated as CSARGHNTGELFF.